The clone carrying this T cell receptor (beta chain) has only a few counts. Attachment of unique molecular identifiers was made to individual cDNA molecules. One entry per CDR3 protein, called by TCRdb with MiXCR from the 5' RACE reads. The sample holds 40,000 to 50,000 distinct CDR3 sequences, roughly 10% seen once. Trimming removed 4 bases at V and 2 bases at J, with 6 bases between. Germline CDR1 is DFQATT and CDR2 is SNEGSKA (reference sequence). The CDR3 sequence is 12 residues long. This entry is derived from a study of early T cells in non-severe SARS-CoV-2 infection. Study in general: Chains were not paired, and sequencing was done on bulk RNA from unsorted whole blood.

The chain links TRBV20-1 to TRBJ1-5; no definite D call. The clonotype comes from an adult who was a healthcare worker with PCR-confirmed SARS-CoV-2 infection or an uninfected control (not recorded which). Material for sequencing was whole blood. DNA for the CDR3: TGCAGTGCTATCATCGGCAATCAGCCCCAGCATTTT. Translating it yields CSAIIGNQPQHF.